This T cell receptor (beta chain) stems from a study of blood T cells in healthy people across ages. General study results and limits: Measured against age, TCR beta diversity per million T cells decreased in a roughly linear manner. Long-lived donors carried more naive CD4+ cells and greater diversity than aged donors.

Each donor had around 10 milliliters of peripheral blood drawn. Isolated per sample were at least 7 million PBMCs. A second PCR, run for roughly 6 to 11 cycles, used a sample-barcoded 5' primer plus a J-beta primer mix. TCRdb called the 5' RACE reads again in MiXCR, with one record for every CDR3 protein. The sample shows roughly 1.9 million distinct CDR3 sequences, 30% to 40% of them seen only once. Concerning this clonotype: Its specificity is unknown.

Deletions cut 4 bases from V and 0 bases from J, with 12 bases between. The CDR3 extends over 16 amino acids. Germline V gene sequence: CDR1 KGHDR, CDR2 SFDVKD. The TCR sequence derives from a human donor in good health. The sample comprised blood. The V call is TRBV24-1, the J call TRBJ2-1; D remains ambiguous. The CDR3 region has the DNA TGTGCCACCAGTGACTCGACTTCCAGCTCCTACAATGAGCAGTTCTTC. It specifies CATSDSTSSSYNEQFF.